The 21 T cell receptor beta chains presented below share a single source sample, sequenced in a study of OX40 agonist ivuxolimab in advanced cancers. Measured with immunoSEQ multiplex PCR; TCRdb has only the in-frame clones, and not every one. The sample has tens of thousands of clones, more than 85% seen once. Sequencing was performed on CD4+ or CD8+ T cells sorted from blood, taken in a trial of the OX40 agonist ivuxolimab. All receptors come from an adult with an advanced solid tumor such as melanoma, head and neck, liver or kidney cancer.

The chain is built from TRBV7-9 and TRBJ2-1; a possible D gene is TRBD2 (6 bases). Trimming took 0 bases from V and 10 from J, leaving 10 bases between them. This CDR3 has 13 residues. In germline, CDR1 is SEHNR, CDR2 FQNEAQ (reference sequence). CDR3 in DNA: TGTGCCAGCAGCTTAGCGAATGGGGGGGAGCAGTTCTTC. Its translation: CASSLANGGEQFF.

The V gene is TRBV27, the J gene TRBJ2-5; D gene unclear. This CDR3 contains 11 residues. Germline CDR1 MNHEY, CDR2 SMNVEV (reference sequence). V was trimmed by 4 bases and J by 1 base, leaving 1 base between them. CDR3 protein: CASSSQETQYF. For the CDR3, the DNA is TGTGCCAGCAGTTCCCAAGAGACCCAGTACTTC.

V and J are TRBV2 and TRBJ1-6, with 7 bases lining up with TRBD1. The CDR3 is 15 amino acids. The germline gives CDR1 SNHLY, CDR2 FYNNEI. V shed 6 bases, J shed 10 bases, and the junction held 12 bases outside the gene matches. This CDR3 reads CASSKNRGMESPLHF. CDR3 coding DNA: TGTGCCAGCAGCAAGAACAGGGGAATGGAATCACCCCTCCACTTT.

This sequence joins TRBV4-1 and TRBJ1-5; tentatively, D is TRBD1 (5 bases). In germline, CDR1 is MGHRA, CDR2 YSYEKL. The ends were cut back, 2 bases at V and 5 bases at J, with 13 bases in the middle. The CDR3 is 15 amino acids. CDR3 coding DNA: TGCGCCAGCAGCCAACGCGGGGGGTCGGATCAGCCCCAGCATTTT. It codes for CASSQRGGSDQPQHF.

The J gene is TRBJ2-7, the V gene TRBV28; possibly TRBD1 for D (5 bases). V was shortened by 2 bases and J by 3 bases, with 26 bases between the two germline ends. Per germline, CDR1 MDHEN and CDR2 SYDVKM. This CDR3 contains 19 residues. Written as DNA, the CDR3 is TGTGCCAGCAGTTTAAGGATTAGGGCGTTGTACAGGAGTAACTACGAGCAGTACTTC. Its protein is CASSLRIRALYRSNYEQYF.

This clone came up a few times. This chain links TRBV9 with TRBJ2-7, with TRBD1 identical over 9 bases. V dropped 3 bases and J dropped 7; count of bases not matched to a gene: 8. The CDR3 length is 14 residues. Germline assignment: CDR1 SGDLS and CDR2 YYNGEE. CDR3 in amino acids: CASSGGQGSVEQYF. The CDR3 DNA is TGTGCCAGCAGCGGGGGACAGGGCTCGGTGGAGCAGTACTTC.

The rearrangement uses TRBV7-2 and TRBJ1-2; D possibly corresponds to TRBD1 (5 bases). From germline, CDR1 is SGHTA and CDR2 FQGNSA. The V end was cut by 2 bases, the J end by 3 bases, with 16 bases between. The CDR3 totals 16 residues. CDR3 sequence (DNA): TGTGCCAGCAGCTTAAACTCGGGGCGGTACGACTATGGCTACACCTTC. As protein: CASSLNSGRYDYGYTF.

V gene TRBV9 combines with J gene TRBJ1-1; TRBD1 is a possible D gene (5 bases). CDR1 SGDLS and CDR2 YYNGEE come from the germline V gene. V gave up 0 bases and J gave up 1 base, with 22 bases separating them. This CDR3 region has 19 residues. Written as DNA, the CDR3 is TGTGCCAGCAGCGTAGATCGTACGCGGGACCCAATTTGGAACACTGAAGCTTTCTTT. It yields the protein CASSVDRTRDPIWNTEAFF.

The rearrangement uses TRBV18 and TRBJ2-3, with D possibly being TRBD2 (6 bases). V was shortened by 5 bases and J by 6 bases, with 15 bases between the two germline ends. The CDR3 covers 14 residues. The germline gives CDR1 KGHSH, CDR2 LQKENI. In DNA form, the CDR3 reads TGTGCCAGCTCAGGAGACGCGGGATGGGATACGCAGTATTTT. Translating it yields CASSGDAGWDTQYF. Variable domain in full (rest from reference TRBV18 and TRBJ2-3): NAGVMQNPRHLVRRRGQEARLRCSPMKGHSHVYWYRQLPEEGLKFMVYLQKENIIDESGMPKERFSAEFPKEGPSILRIQQVVRGDSAAYFCASSGDAGWDTQYFGPGTRLTVL.

V usage is TRBV5-4 and J usage is TRBJ2-2; possibly TRBD2 for D (6 bases). Germline assignment: CDR1 SGHNT and CDR2 YYREEE (reference sequence). CDR3 size: 16 residues. Deletions cut 3 bases from V and 4 bases from J, with 16 bases between. The CDR3 loop is CASSSGGTGPTGELFF. The CDR3 nucleotides read TGTGCCAGCAGCTCCGGGGGAACCGGCCCCACCGGGGAGCTGTTTTTT.

V and J are TRBV6-5 and TRBJ2-5; D is possibly TRBD2 (6 bases). V dropped 10 bases and J dropped 1 base, with 13 bases sitting between them. This CDR3 has 13 residues. Germline V gene sequence: CDR1 MNHEY, CDR2 SVGAGI. The CDR3 spells CATSAGRQETQYF. The CDR3 DNA reads TGTGCCACCAGCGCGGGGCGCCAAGAGACCCAGTACTTC.

This clone has just one count. The chain is built from TRBV7-2 and TRBJ2-2; D remains ambiguous. The CDR3 covers 14 residues. Germline assignment: CDR1 SGHTA and CDR2 FQGNSA. V was pared by 1 base and J by 4 bases, with 7 bases between. CDR3 coding DNA: TGTGCCAGCAGCTTAGGGAGTGGCACCGGGGAGCTGTTTTTT. The encoded protein is CASSLGSGTGELFF. Based on the CDR3 plus reference TRBV7-2 and TRBJ2-2, the full variable domain is GAGVSQSPSNKVTEKGKDVELRCDPISGHTALYWYRQSLGQGLEFLIYFQGNSAPDKSGLPSDRFSAERTGGSVSTLTIQRTQQEDSAVYLCASSLGSGTGELFFGEGSRLTVL.

V is TRBV2 and J is TRBJ2-3; D is unresolved. Germline V CDR1 and CDR2: SNHLY, FYNNEI. There are 12 residues in the CDR3. Trimming left V 6 bases short and J 6 bases short, with 10 bases between. The CDR3 is CASSAIPDTQYF. CDR3 nucleotides: TGTGCCAGCAGCGCCATACCCGATACGCAGTATTTT.

The CDR3 reads CASSYVPVAVGEKLFF. CDR3 sequence (DNA): TGTGCCAGCAGTTATGTACCCGTGGCCGTCGGTGAAAAACTGTTTTTT. The chain joins TRBV7-9 to TRBJ1-4; no firm D call. Trimming shortened V by 6 bases and J by 7 bases, and 21 bases separated the two germline ends. The CDR3 covers 16 residues. Germline CDR1 and CDR2: SEHNR and FQNEAQ (reference sequence). The full variable domain, completed using reference TRBV7-9 and TRBJ1-4, is DTGVSQNPRHKITKRGQNVTFRCDPISEHNRLYWYRQTLGQGPEFLTYFQNEAQLEKSRLLSDRFSAERPKGSFSTLEIQRTEQGDSAMYLCASSYVPVAVGEKLFFGSGTQLSVL.

This rearrangement joins TRBV11-1 to TRBJ1-4; D might be TRBD1 (5 bases). CDR3 length equals 12 residues. The V and J ends lost 5 bases and 7 bases respectively, with 8 bases between them. CDR1 is SGHAT, CDR2 FQDESV, per germline (reference sequence). As DNA, the CDR3 is TGTGCCAGCAGCCGGGACGGTGAAAAACTGTTTTTT. Protein sequence: CASSRDGEKLFF.

This clone showed up just a few times. This chain joins TRBV19 and TRBJ1-5; D perhaps matches TRBD1 (6 bases). The V gene's germline CDR1 is LNHDA and CDR2 SQIVND (reference sequence). The V and J ends lost 7 bases and 6 bases respectively, with 22 bases between them. CDR3 length: 16 residues. CDR3 sequence reads: CASTKNRGGGGQPQHF. In DNA form, the CDR3 reads TGTGCCAGTACCAAGAATCGGGGAGGGGGTGGTCAGCCCCAGCATTTT.

The CDR3 protein is CASSQVGDIQYF. The CDR3 nucleotides are TGTGCCAGCTCGCAGGTCGGGGACATTCAGTACTTC. J is TRBJ2-4 and V is TRBV18, with a weak D call TRBD2 (5 bases). V lost 6 bases and J 8 bases, leaving 11 bases between the germline ends. Per the germline V gene, CDR1 is KGHSH and CDR2 is LQKENI. The CDR3 covers 12 residues.

The chain links TRBV29-1 to TRBJ1-2, with unresolved D. V shed 4 bases and J shed 7 bases, with 13 bases lying between them. The CDR3 runs 12 residues. Germline V gene lookup returns CDR1 SQVTM and CDR2 ANQGSEA. The CDR3 loop reads CSVVSGALGYTF. The CDR3 bases are TGCAGCGTTGTGAGCGGAGCCCTTGGCTACACCTTC.

CDR3 sequence (DNA): TGCGCCAGCAGCTTGTTATCCCGGGCGAACACCGGGGAGCTGTTTTTT. Translation: CASSLLSRANTGELFF. The rearrangement uses TRBV5-1 and TRBJ2-2; D unresolved. The germline V gene encodes CDR1 SGHRS and CDR2 YFSETQ. With 1 base removed from V and 0 bases from J, the gap between germline ends came to 10 bases. The CDR3 totals 16 residues.

V gene TRBV5-1 combines with J gene TRBJ2-3, with 7 bases aligning to TRBD2. V gave up 4 bases and J gave up 7 bases; unmatched junction bases: 12. The CDR3 consists of 15 residues. Germline V gives CDR1 SGHRS, CDR2 YFSETQ. The CDR3 loop reads CASSPAVGGTYTQYF. CDR3 nucleotide sequence: TGCGCCAGCAGCCCGGCGGTGGGGGGGACCTATACGCAGTATTTT.

This rearrangement joins TRBV5-1 to TRBJ2-4; no clear D gene. Germline CDR1 SGHRS, CDR2 YFSETQ. This CDR3 comprises 15 residues. Trimming left V 0 bases short and J 5 bases short, with 12 bases between. The CDR3 sequence: CASSLEGRSENIQYF. The CDR3 DNA reads as TGCGCCAGCAGCTTGGAAGGCCGTTCGGAAAACATTCAGTACTTC. Full variable domain (missing parts from reference TRBV5-1 and TRBJ2-4): KAGVTQTPRYLIKTRGQQVTLSCSPISGHRSVSWYQQTPGQGLQFLFEYFSETQRNKGNFPGRFSGRQFSNSRSEMNVSTLELGDSALYLCASSLEGRSENIQYFGAGTRLSVL.